The clone carrying this T cell receptor (beta chain) appeared a few times. This sample was included in a study of blood T cell repertoires in COVID-19. Whole-study context: T cells, B-cell-depleted T cells, or PBMCs supplied cDNA or gDNA.

Germline CDR1 and CDR2: MNHEY and SVGEGT. The CDR3 runs 15 residues. The ends were cut back, 5 bases at V and 4 bases at J, with 17 bases in the middle. Authors' methods: Reference gene primer amplification gave estimated nucleated cell counts. TCRdb's table, derived via immunoSEQ multiplex PCR, lists solely in-frame clones and lacks some. V and J calls and clone size are as listed in that table; D and trimming were resolved from the DNA. The top ten hold approximately 6.2% of the sample, which has around 370,000 clones, about 90% seen once. This clonotype was obtained from a man in his late teens or twenties with active or convalescent COVID-19. J is TRBJ1-2 and V is TRBV6-2 or TRBV6-3; D perhaps matches TRBD1 (6 bases). Sequences were obtained from peripheral blood. CDR3 residues: CASSTNQDRFYGYTF. Written as DNA, the CDR3 is TGTGCCAGCAGTACGAATCAAGACAGGTTCTATGGCTACACCTTC.